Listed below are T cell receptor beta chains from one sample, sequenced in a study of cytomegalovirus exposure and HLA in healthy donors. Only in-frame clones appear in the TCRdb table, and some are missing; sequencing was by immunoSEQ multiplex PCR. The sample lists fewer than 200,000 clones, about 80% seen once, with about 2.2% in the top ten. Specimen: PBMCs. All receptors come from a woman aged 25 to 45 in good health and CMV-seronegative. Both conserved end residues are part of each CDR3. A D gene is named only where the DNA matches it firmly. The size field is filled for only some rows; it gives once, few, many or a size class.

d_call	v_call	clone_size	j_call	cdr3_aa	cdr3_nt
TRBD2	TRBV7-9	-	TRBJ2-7	CASSPSGTLLYEQYF	TGTGCCAGCAGTCCAAGCGGGACCCTCCTTTACGAGCAGTACTTC
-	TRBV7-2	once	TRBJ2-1	CASSLGQNEQFF	TGTGCCAGCAGCTTAGGACAGAATGAGCAGTTCTTC
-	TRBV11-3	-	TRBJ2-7	CASSLESSYEQYF	TGTGCCAGCAGCTTAGAGAGCTCCTACGAGCAGTACTTC
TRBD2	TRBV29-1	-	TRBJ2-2	CSGGTSPGELFF	TGCAGCGGGGGGACTAGCCCCGGGGAGCTGTTTTTT
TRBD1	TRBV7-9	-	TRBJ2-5	CASSTGGEETQYF	TGTGCCAGCAGCACAGGGGGAGAGGAGACCCAGTACTTC
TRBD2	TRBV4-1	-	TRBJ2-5	CASSQKGGGGRGETQYF	TGCGCCAGCAGCCAAAAGGGCGGTGGGGGGAGGGGAGAGACCCAGTACTTC
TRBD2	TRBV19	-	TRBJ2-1	CATMTSGISNEQFF	TGTGCCACTATGACTAGCGGGATATCAAATGAGCAGTTCTTC
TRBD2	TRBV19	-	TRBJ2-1	CASSIRTSGSYNEQFF	TGTGCCAGTAGTATCCGGACTAGCGGCTCCTACAATGAGCAGTTCTTC
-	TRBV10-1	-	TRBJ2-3	CASSEGRRTDTQYF	TGCGCCAGCAGTGAGGGGAGGAGGACAGATACGCAGTATTTT
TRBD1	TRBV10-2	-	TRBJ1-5	CASSESRDRANQPQHF	TGCGCCAGCAGTGAGTCTAGGGACAGGGCAAATCAGCCCCAGCATTTT
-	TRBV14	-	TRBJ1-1	CASSPDRFYTEAFF	TGTGCCAGCAGCCCGGACAGATTCTACACTGAAGCTTTCTTT
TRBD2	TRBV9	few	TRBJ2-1	CASSPGLAGSLNEQFF	TGTGCCAGCAGCCCGGGACTAGCGGGGAGTTTGAATGAGCAGTTCTTC
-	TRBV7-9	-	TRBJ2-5	CASSAVGGSGGQETQYF	TGTGCCAGCAGCGCAGTAGGAGGGTCTGGAGGACAAGAGACCCAGTACTTC
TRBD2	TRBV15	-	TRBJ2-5	CATSRVSGLGFQETQYF	TGTGCCACCAGCAGAGTATCGGGACTAGGATTCCAAGAAACCCAGTACTTC
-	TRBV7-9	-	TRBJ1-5	CASSFAGAPNQPQHF	TGTGCCAGCAGCTTCGCAGGGGCTCCCAATCAGCCCCAGCATTTT
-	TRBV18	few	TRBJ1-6	CASSPPTGRSPLHF	TGTGCCAGCTCACCACCGACGGGGAGGTCACCCCTCCACTTT
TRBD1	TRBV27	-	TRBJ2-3	CASSFYRGRDTQYF	TGTGCCAGCAGTTTCTACAGGGGTCGAGATACGCAGTATTTT
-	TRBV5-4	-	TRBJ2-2	CASSETRIANTGELFF	TGTGCCAGCAGCGAAACAAGAATTGCTAACACCGGGGAGCTGTTTTTT
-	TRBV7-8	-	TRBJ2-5	CASSLTRTTPGETQYF	TGTGCCAGCAGCTTAACAAGGACAACCCCTGGAGAGACCCAGTACTTC
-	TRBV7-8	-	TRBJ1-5	CASSLVMGLFGGNQPQHF	TGTGCCAGCAGCTTAGTGATGGGACTTTTCGGTGGCAATCAGCCCCAGCATTTT
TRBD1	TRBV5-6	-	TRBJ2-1	CASSLEVLSRGLNNEQFF	TGTGCCAGCAGCTTGGAAGTATTGAGCAGGGGGCTCAACAATGAGCAGTTCTTC
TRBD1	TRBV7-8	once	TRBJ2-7	CASSRVRDRASYEQYF	TGTGCCAGCAGCCGAGTTCGGGACAGGGCCTCCTACGAGCAGTACTTC
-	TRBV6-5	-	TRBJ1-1	CASSYPGVPATEAFF	TGTGCCAGCAGTTACCCGGGGGTCCCCGCCACTGAAGCTTTCTTT
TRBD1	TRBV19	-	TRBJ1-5	CASSGTGGFQPQHF	TGTGCCAGTAGTGGGACAGGGGGCTTTCAGCCCCAGCATTTT
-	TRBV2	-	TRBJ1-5	CASSEGISNQPQHF	TGTGCCAGCAGTGAAGGTATTAGCAATCAGCCCCAGCATTTT
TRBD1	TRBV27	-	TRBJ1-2	CASSSRQGRYGYTF	TGTGCCAGCAGTTCCCGACAGGGACGGTATGGCTACACCTTC
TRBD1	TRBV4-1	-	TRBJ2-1	CASSQDRVRRQGSEQFF	TGCGCCAGCAGCCAAGATCGGGTTAGGAGACAGGGGTCTGAGCAGTTCTTC
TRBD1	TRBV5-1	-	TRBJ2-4	CASSVQGGPLVTKNIQYF	TGCGCCAGCAGCGTACAGGGGGGCCCTTTAGTAACCAAAAACATTCAGTACTTC
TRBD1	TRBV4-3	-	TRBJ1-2	CASSQEMGRGVDGYTF	TGCGCCAGCAGCCAAGAGATGGGCAGGGGGGTTGATGGCTACACCTTC
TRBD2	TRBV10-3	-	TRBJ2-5	CAISESGWGLAGALETQYF	TGTGCCATCAGTGAGTCAGGATGGGGGCTAGCGGGAGCGTTAGAGACCCAGTACTTC
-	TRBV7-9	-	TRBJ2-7	CSSSSREGKAYEQYF	TGTTCCAGCAGCTCCAGAGAGGGTAAGGCCTACGAGCAGTACTTC
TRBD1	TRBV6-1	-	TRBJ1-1	CASISQGYTEAFF	TGTGCCAGCATATCACAGGGGTACACTGAAGCTTTCTTT
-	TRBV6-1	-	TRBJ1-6	CATARLGVSNSPLHF	TGTGCCACCGCCCGCCTCGGGGTGTCCAATTCACCCCTCCACTTT
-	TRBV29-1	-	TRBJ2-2	CSVGGGETGELFF	TGCAGCGTAGGAGGGGGGGAAACCGGGGAGCTGTTTTTT
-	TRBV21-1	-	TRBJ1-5	CASSKGGTLSNQPQHF	TGTGCCAGCAGCAAAGGAGGGACACTTAGCAATCAGCCCCAGCATTTT
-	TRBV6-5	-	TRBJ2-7	CASSYSMGLYEQYF	TGTGCCAGCAGTTACTCGATGGGGCTCTACGAGCAGTACTTC
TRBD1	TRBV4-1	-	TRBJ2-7	CASSREGQNPYEQYF	TGCGCCAGCAGCCGCGAGGGACAGAATCCCTACGAGCAGTACTTC
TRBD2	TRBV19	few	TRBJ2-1	CASSIGASGKYNEQFF	TGTGCCAGTAGTATAGGTGCTAGCGGGAAATACAATGAGCAGTTCTTC
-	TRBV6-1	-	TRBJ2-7	CASSWTKEYYEQYF	TGTGCCAGCAGTTGGACAAAGGAGTACTACGAGCAGTACTTC
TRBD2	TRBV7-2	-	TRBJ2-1	CASSLSGGSSYNEQFF	TGTGCCAGCAGCTTAAGCGGCGGGAGCTCCTACAATGAGCAGTTCTTC
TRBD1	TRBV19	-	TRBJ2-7	CASSIQGAHEQYF	TGTGCCAGTAGTATCCAGGGGGCCCACGAGCAGTACTTC
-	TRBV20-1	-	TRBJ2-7	CSGGDYEQYF	TGCAGTGGCGGGGACTACGAGCAGTACTTC
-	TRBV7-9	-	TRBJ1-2	CASSQGQNYGYTF	TGTGCCAGCAGCCAGGGGCAGAACTATGGCTACACCTTC
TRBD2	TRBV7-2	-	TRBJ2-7	CASSPYPSGRVYEQYF	TGTGCCAGCAGCCCGTATCCTAGCGGGAGGGTCTACGAGCAGTACTTC
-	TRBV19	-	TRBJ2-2	CASSIGGAGELFF	TGTGCCAGTAGTATAGGGGGGGCCGGGGAGCTGTTTTTT
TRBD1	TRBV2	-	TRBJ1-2	CASSDGRDSYGYTF	TGTGCCAGCAGTGATGGCCGGGACAGCTATGGCTACACCTTC
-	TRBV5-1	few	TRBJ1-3	CASSSKPTGIPSGNTIYF	TGCGCCAGCAGCTCCAAACCCACAGGGATCCCCTCTGGAAACACCATATATTTT
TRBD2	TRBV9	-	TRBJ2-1	CASSVGGGTIYNEQFF	TGTGCCAGCAGCGTAGGGGGGGGGACGATTTACAATGAGCAGTTCTTC
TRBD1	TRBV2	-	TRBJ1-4	CASRGQLGEKLFF	TGTGCCAGCAGGGGACAGTTGGGTGAAAAACTGTTTTTT